Each of the 25 T cell receptor beta chains below was sequenced from the same sample in a study of blood T cells in healthy people across ages. A sample-barcoded 5' primer and a J-beta primer mix were used in a second PCR of roughly 7 to 11 cycles. TCRdb reanalysed the 5' RACE reads using MiXCR and keeps one entry per CDR3 protein. The table includes approximately 800,000 distinct CDR3 sequences, 25% detected once. This sample was also put to use in a study of T cells of mothers and their children.

Sequencing was performed on blood. These receptor sequences come from a boy younger than 18 in good health.

The V gene is TRBV21-1, the J gene TRBJ2-2; the D call TRBD1 from the table was never checked on the DNA. TRBV21-1 is deemed a pseudogene. The CDR3 runs 18 residues. The DNA for the CDR3 is TGTGCCAGCAGCAAAGATTCGGGACAGGGGACCCGGGCTGGGGAGCTGTTTTTT. It encodes CASSKDSGQGTRAGELFF.

The chain recombines TRBV29-1 with TRBJ2-5, with 12 bases matching TRBD2. Losses at the gene ends were 2 bases for V and 6 bases for J; bases not matched to a gene: 4. The germline gives CDR1 SQVTM, CDR2 ANQGSEA. The CDR3 is 14 residues long. CDR3 DNA sequence: TGCAGCGTTGAAAGGACTAGCGGGATGAAGACCCAGTACTTC. This gives the protein CSVERTSGMKTQYF. The variable domain in full, with the rest retrieved from reference TRBV29-1 and TRBJ2-5, is SAVISQKPSRDICQRGTSLTIQCQVDSQVTMMFWYRQQPGQSLTLIATANQGSEATYESGFVIDKFPISRPNLTFSTLTVSNMSPEDSSIYLCSVERTSGMKTQYFGPGTRLLVL.

The chain carries TRBV5-1 and TRBJ1-1; D is possibly TRBD1 (5 bases). This CDR3 has 15 amino acids. V gave up 7 bases and J gave up 0 bases, with 16 bases separating them. The germline CDR1 and CDR2 sequences are SGHRS and YFSETQ. The CDR3 DNA sequence: TGCGCCAGCGCTCCCACCGGGGGTATGAACACTGAAGCTTTCTTT. Its protein product is CASAPTGGMNTEAFF. Full variable domain (rest looked up from reference TRBV5-1 and TRBJ1-1): KAGVTQTPRYLIKTRGQQVTLSCSPISGHRSVSWYQQTPGQGLQFLFEYFSETQRNKGNFPGRFSGRQFSNSRSEMNVSTLELGDSALYLCASAPTGGMNTEAFFGQGTRLTVV.

V is TRBV27 and J is TRBJ1-5; a weak D match, TRBD1 (6 bases). The V gene lost 7 bases and the J gene lost 4 bases, with 20 bases spanning the gap. Germline V gene sequence: CDR1 MNHEY, CDR2 SMNVEV (reference sequence). The CDR3 totals 16 residues. The CDR3 nucleotides read TGTGCCAGCATACCTACTTGGGGGGGCGCGAATCAGCCCCAGCATTTT. Amino acid sequence: CASIPTWGGANQPQHF.

This clonotype has more than one count but fewer than ten. The chain is built from TRBV10-2 and TRBJ1-1; D perhaps matches TRBD1 (5 bases). In germline, CDR1 is WSHSY, CDR2 SAAADI. V gave up 6 bases and J gave up 0 bases, with 17 bases separating them. The length of the CDR3 is 16 residues. The CDR3 nucleotides read TGCGCCAGCAGGGTTACAGGTGCTGGGATGAACACTGAAGCTTTCTTT. As protein: CASRVTGAGMNTEAFF.

The V gene is TRBV20-1, the J gene TRBJ1-2; 9 bases map to TRBD1. The CDR3 loop spans 13 amino acids. Trimming removed 0 bases from V and 8 bases from J; junction bases left unmatched: 4. Germline values: CDR1 DFQATT, CDR2 SNEGSKA (reference sequence). The CDR3 DNA is TGCAGTGCTAGAGAACCGGGACAGGGAGGCTACACCTTC. It codes for CSAREPGQGGYTF.

The chain combines TRBV5-6 with TRBJ1-6; D unresolved. Germline values: CDR1 SGHDT, CDR2 YYEEEE. V was trimmed by 0 bases and J by 3 bases, leaving 10 bases between them. CDR3 length equals 16 residues. Written as DNA, the CDR3 is TGTGCCAGCAGCTTGGCCGCAACGGACTATAATTCACCCCTCCACTTT. Protein product: CASSLAATDYNSPLHF.

This chain joins TRBV2 and TRBJ2-1, with TRBD2 identical over 12 bases. Trimming at V came to 5 bases and at J to 6 bases, leaving 5 bases not matched to a gene. This CDR3 is 15 amino acids long. Germline assignment: CDR1 SNHLY and CDR2 FYNNEI. The CDR3 nucleotides read TGTGCCAGCAGTCAAACTAGCGGGGGGCTCAATGAGCAGTTCTTC. Its translation: CASSQTSGGLNEQFF.

This chain links TRBV11-1 with TRBJ2-6; TRBD2 matches at 11 bases. J lost 0 bases, V lost 2 bases, and 12 bases had no gene match. This CDR3 spans 21 amino acids. Looked up from germline, CDR1 is SGHAT and CDR2 is FQDESV (reference sequence). CDR3 in DNA: TGTGCCAGCAGCTTACGGCTAGCGGGAGGCCCCAACCTCTCTGGGGCCAACGTCCTGACTTTC. This translates into CASSLRLAGGPNLSGANVLTF.

The gene calls are TRBV7-2 and TRBJ2-5; 9 nucleotides line up with TRBD2. The J call is in doubt because the DNA end fits TRBJ2-7 better. The germline V gene encodes CDR1 SGHTA and CDR2 FQGNSA. This CDR3 spans 16 amino acids. CDR3 coding DNA: TGTGCCAGCAGCCATCCCGGGATAGCGGGAGATGGCGAGCAGTACTTC. Its translation is CASSHPGIAGDGEQYF.

This clonotype was observed a handful of times. The chain is built from TRBV11-2 and TRBJ1-1, with D possibly being TRBD1 (5 bases). Germline-derived CDR1 and CDR2 are SGHAT and FQNNGV. The CDR3 extends over 15 amino acids. Trimming shortened V by 1 base and J by 3 bases, and 12 bases separated the two germline ends. In DNA form, the CDR3 reads TGTGCCAGCAGCTTAGGGGGGGAGGGGTACACTGAAGCTTTCTTT. Translating it yields CASSLGGEGYTEAFF.

The chain couples TRBV20-1 to TRBJ2-7; 9 bases fit TRBD1. Germline V gene data show CDR1 as DFQATT and CDR2 as SNEGSKA (reference sequence). Trimming at V came to 5 bases and at J to 2 bases, leaving 7 bases not matched to a gene. The CDR3 sequence is 14 residues long. CDR3 in amino acids: CSASPGQGAYEQYF. The CDR3, as DNA: TGCAGTGCTTCACCGGGACAGGGAGCCTACGAGCAGTACTTC.

This clonotype was counted only a few times. The gene calls are TRBV7-2 and TRBJ1-2; D may be TRBD1 (5 bases). Germline lookup yields CDR1 SGHTA and CDR2 FQGNSA. V was clipped by 7 bases and J by 7 bases, with 19 bases between them. CDR3 length equals 14 residues. The CDR3 bases are TGTGCCAGCACATTAGGGGAGGGGAGGTTTGGCTACACCTTC. It translates to CASTLGEGRFGYTF.

The chain combines TRBV30 with TRBJ1-4; tentatively, D is TRBD1 (5 bases). V lost 2 bases to trimming and J lost 3 bases, with 7 bases between them. The CDR3 is made up of 13 amino acids. Germline CDR1 GTSNPN, CDR2 SVGIG (reference sequence). CDR3 loop: CAWSQGANEKLFF. CDR3 coding DNA: TGTGCCTGGAGTCAAGGGGCTAATGAAAAACTGTTTTTT.

The V and J genes are TRBV15 and TRBJ2-1, with a weak D call TRBD1 (5 bases). The CDR3 is 15 amino acids. Germline lookup yields CDR1 LNHNV and CDR2 YYDKDF (reference sequence). V was cut by 0 bases and J by 4 bases, with 10 bases left in between. The CDR3 reads CATSREPGFYNEQFF. CDR3 in DNA: TGTGCCACCAGCAGAGAGCCAGGGTTTTACAATGAGCAGTTCTTC.

This chain joins TRBV29-1 and TRBJ2-7; D is unresolved. V was pared by 7 bases and J by 3 bases, with 19 bases between. There are 14 residues in the CDR3. The germline V gene has CDR1 SQVTM and CDR2 ANQGSEA. The DNA of the CDR3 is TGCAGCGCTAACCTCGCGACACGAAACTACGAGCAGTACTTC. It specifies CSANLATRNYEQYF.

Concerning this clonotype: One end of the junction fails to match germline, which may point to a read error. The DNA for the CDR3 is TGTACCAGCAGACTAACAGGGGGCGTGGGCTATGGCTACACCTTC. It encodes CTSRLTGGVGYGYTF. V gene TRBV12-3 or TRBV12-4 combines with J gene TRBJ1-2, with TRBD1 identical over 9 bases. The CDR3 spans 15 residues.

The genes are TRBV11-2 and TRBJ2-2; tentative D call: TRBD2 (6 bases). Germline lookup yields CDR1 SGHAT and CDR2 FQNNGV. V was trimmed by 0 bases and J by 4 bases, leaving 12 bases between them. The CDR3 extends over 16 amino acids. The CDR3 protein is CASSLDTLAVTGELFF. For the CDR3, the DNA is TGTGCCAGCAGCTTAGATACACTAGCTGTCACCGGGGAGCTGTTTTTT.

J is TRBJ2-5 and V is TRBV3-1; 9 nucleotides match TRBD1. With 6 bases clipped from V and 4 bases from J, the junction kept 6 bases outside the gene matches. CDR3 size: 14 residues. CDR1 is LGHDT, CDR2 YNNKEL, per germline (reference sequence). CDR3 in DNA: TGTGCCAGCAGGAGGGGACAGGGCTTAGAGACCCAGTACTTC. Protein sequence: CASRRGQGLETQYF.

The sample holds a few counts of this clonotype. This chain connects TRBV6-6 to TRBJ1-1; perhaps TRBD1 as D (5 bases). Germline V CDR1 and CDR2: MNHNY, SVGAGI (reference sequence). The CDR3 is 10 residues long. V lost 11 bases and J 8 bases, leaving 12 bases between the germline ends. CDR3 protein: CAAGRLEAFF. The CDR3 nucleotides read TGTGCCGCGGGGCGGTTGGAAGCTTTCTTT.

The rearrangement links TRBV6-4 to TRBJ2-5, with D tentatively TRBD1 or TRBD2 (5 bases each). Germline assignment: CDR1 MRHNA and CDR2 SNTAGT. The CDR3 is 15 amino acids. The germline V and J ends were trimmed by 6 bases and 5 bases, with 19 bases remaining between them. The DNA for the CDR3 is TGTGCCAGCAGCCCCCCGGGACCCCCCAGGGAGACCCAGTACTTC. This translates into CASSPPGPPRETQYF.

The V and J genes are TRBV18 and TRBJ1-2; tentatively, D is TRBD1 (5 bases). V shed 3 bases and J shed 8 bases, with 10 bases lying between them. CDR3 length: 12 amino acids. Germline-derived CDR1 and CDR2 are KGHSH and LQKENI. CDR3 sequence (DNA): TGTGCCAGCTCACCGCTTGACAGCGGCTACACCTTC. Translating it yields CASSPLDSGYTF.

This clonotype came up a few times. V and J are TRBV20-1 and TRBJ2-5; unclear D gene. V was pared by 3 bases and J by 5 bases, with 16 bases between. The CDR3 length is 14 residues. Germline CDR1 DFQATT, CDR2 SNEGSKA (reference sequence). CDR3 DNA: TGCAGTGCTAGTTCCACACTACCAAGGGAGACCCAGTACTTC. Protein: CSASSTLPRETQYF.

The chain uses TRBV15 and TRBJ2-5; possibly TRBD2 for D (5 bases). Trimming took off 11 bases at V and 5 bases at J, with 18 bases between the two ends. This CDR3 has 13 amino acids. Germline loops: CDR1 LNHNV, CDR2 YYDKDF (reference sequence). The CDR3 protein is CAAGGPPEETQYF. The CDR3 nucleotides are TGTGCCGCCGGAGGACCCCCAGAGGAGACCCAGTACTTC. The full variable domain, rest sourced from reference TRBV15 and TRBJ2-5, is DAMVIQNPRYQVTQFGKPVTLSCSQTLNHNVMYWYQQKSSQAPKLLFHYYDKDFNNEADTPDNFQSRRPNTSFCFLDIRSPGLGDTAMYLCAAGGPPEETQYFGPGTRLLVL.

To note about this clonotype: Germline is not matched at one junction end, which may reflect a read error. The chain links TRBV6-2 or TRBV6-3 to TRBJ1-1; D is undetermined. The CDR3 is 12 residues long. Germline loops: CDR1 MNHEY, CDR2 SVGEGT. Here the CDR3 reads CASSYSIVGLKF. CDR3 DNA: TGTGCCAGCAGTTACTCAATTGTCGGGTTAAAATTT.